This T cell receptor beta chain originates from a study of cytomegalovirus exposure and HLA in healthy donors. Study conclusions and caveats: Most CMV-associated TCR beta chains appeared HLA-restricted in a later analysis. It was taken for granted in presence/absence analyses that sequencing depth across donors was roughly uniform.

Donors showed nominal health when sampled, although they likely had unrecorded immune exposures. Concerning this clone: The antigen is undetermined. Given the absence of the conserved phenylalanine or tryptophan at the CDR3 end, a read error is likely. The limits of the CDR3 on the DNA are not certain, so only TCRdb's listed CDR3 is given.

CDR1 and CDR2 from the germline V gene are SGHAT and FQNNGV. A total of 17 residues make up the CDR3, ends included. Primers: 60 Vbeta forward and 13 Jbeta reverse. Under the authors' procedure: In a later analysis, about 9.9 million of 75 million to 90 million unique beta chains occurred in at least two donors. Only in-frame clones appear in the TCRdb table, and some are missing; sequencing was by immunoSEQ multiplex PCR. V and J calls and clone size are copied from that table; D and trimming were computed from the DNA. The data show over 150,000 clones, with about four fifths seen just once and about 0.4% held by the top ten.

The V gene is TRBV11-2, the J gene TRBJ2-7; the table gives TRBD2 as D, unverified against the DNA. The sequenced material came from PBMCs. The TCR originated in a boy aged 2 to 10 in good health and CMV-seronegative. The CDR3 spells CASSLSPVRLAGDPPLM.